This T cell receptor beta chain was retrieved from a study of high-grade serous ovarian cancer treatment subgroups. Study at large: Each sample yielded on average approximately 7,500 unique TCR beta rearrangements from about 15,000 reads.

Broader study findings: Clonal relatedness tracked neoantigen level, and by trend copy number and mutation load. Without spatial data, bulk sequencing limits insight into HGSC tumor diversity. The analyses considered CDR3 and ignored CDR1 and CDR2.

This table comes from immunoSEQ multiplex PCR, and its TCRdb copy is limited to in-frame clones, with some not included. Of about 5,200 clones in the sample, more than 65% are singletons; the top ten hold around a sixth. The CDR3 contains 14 residues. Trimming took 5 bases from V and 0 from J, leaving 11 bases between them. Germline V gene sequence: CDR1 SQVTM, CDR2 ANQGSEA. This clone rates as large. What it binds is not known. Tumor samples were taken before definitive surgery or chemotherapy. This chain uses TRBV29-1 with TRBJ1-3; D call uncertain. What was sequenced was tumor tissue. The clonotype was recovered from a human donor with high-grade serous ovarian cancer. CDR3 sequence (DNA): TGCAGCGTTCTCCAGGCGAACTCTGGAAACACCATATATTTT. The encoded protein is CSVLQANSGNTIYF.